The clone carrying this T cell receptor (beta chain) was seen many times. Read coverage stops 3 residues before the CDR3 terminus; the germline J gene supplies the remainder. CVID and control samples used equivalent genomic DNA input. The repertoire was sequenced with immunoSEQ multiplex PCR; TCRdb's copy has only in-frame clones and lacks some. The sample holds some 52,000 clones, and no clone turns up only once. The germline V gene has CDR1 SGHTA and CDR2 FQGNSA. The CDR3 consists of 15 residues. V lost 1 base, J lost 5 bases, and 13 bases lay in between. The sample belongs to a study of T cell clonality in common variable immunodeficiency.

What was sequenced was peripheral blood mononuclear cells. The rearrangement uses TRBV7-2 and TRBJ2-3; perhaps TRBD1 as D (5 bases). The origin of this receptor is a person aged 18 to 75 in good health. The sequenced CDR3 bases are TGTGCCAGCAGCTTAGGGTTCCAGGGAAGAGATACG. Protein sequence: CASSLGFQGRDT. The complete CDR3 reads CASSLGFQGRDTQYF.